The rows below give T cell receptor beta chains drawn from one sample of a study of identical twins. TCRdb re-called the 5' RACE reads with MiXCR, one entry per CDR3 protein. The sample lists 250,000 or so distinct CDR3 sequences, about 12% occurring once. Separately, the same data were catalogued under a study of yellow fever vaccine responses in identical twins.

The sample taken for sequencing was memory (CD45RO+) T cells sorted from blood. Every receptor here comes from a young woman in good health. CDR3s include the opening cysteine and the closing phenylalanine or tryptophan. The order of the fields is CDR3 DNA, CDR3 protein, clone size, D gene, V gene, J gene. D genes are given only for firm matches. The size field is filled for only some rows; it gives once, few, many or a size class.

cdr3_nt: TGTGCCAGCAGCCAAGAGGCTAGCGGGGGGGCAGGGACAGATACGCAGTATTTT
cdr3_aa: CASSQEASGGAGTDTQYF
clone_size: few
d_call: TRBD2
v_call: TRBV4-2
j_call: TRBJ2-3

cdr3_nt: TGTGCCAGCACAAACAGACCGCGGCAGGGATACACCGGGGAGCTGTTTTTT
cdr3_aa: CASTNRPRQGYTGELFF
clone_size: many
d_call: -
v_call: TRBV12-3/TRBV12-4
j_call: TRBJ2-2

cdr3_nt: TGTGCCAGCAGCCAAGGCGGGTCCTCTGGGGCCAACGTCCTGACTTTC
cdr3_aa: CASSQGGSSGANVLTF
clone_size: few
d_call: -
v_call: TRBV4-2
j_call: TRBJ2-6

cdr3_nt: TGCGCCAGCAGCCCATGGACAGGTCAGACCCAGTACTTC
cdr3_aa: CASSPWTGQTQYF
clone_size: many
d_call: TRBD1
v_call: TRBV5-1
j_call: TRBJ2-5

cdr3_nt: TGCGCCAGCAGCCCGTTTGGACAGGGGCGCACAGATACGCAGTATTTT
cdr3_aa: CASSPFGQGRTDTQYF
clone_size: few
d_call: TRBD1
v_call: TRBV4-1
j_call: TRBJ2-3

cdr3_nt: TGCGCCAGCAGCACACAGGGACCCACCTACAATGAGCAGTTCTTC
cdr3_aa: CASSTQGPTYNEQFF
clone_size: -
d_call: -
v_call: TRBV5-1
j_call: TRBJ2-1

cdr3_nt: TGCAGTGCTAGATCGGACAGGGAACCCGGGGAGCTGTTTTTT
cdr3_aa: CSARSDREPGELFF
clone_size: -
d_call: TRBD1
v_call: TRBV20-1
j_call: TRBJ2-2

cdr3_nt: TGTGCCAGTCAAACTCAGGGTCAGGCTGCCTACGAGCAGTACTTC
cdr3_aa: CASQTQGQAAYEQYF
clone_size: -
d_call: -
v_call: TRBV28
j_call: TRBJ2-7

cdr3_nt: TGTGCCAGCAGTTACTCCCCTTGGACAGGGGACCAAAACATTCAGTACTTC
cdr3_aa: CASSYSPWTGDQNIQYF
clone_size: -
d_call: TRBD1
v_call: TRBV6-2/TRBV6-3
j_call: TRBJ2-4

cdr3_nt: TGTGCCAGCAGTTTGCTGGGGACCCCCGGGGAGCTGTTTTTT
cdr3_aa: CASSLLGTPGELFF
clone_size: -
d_call: -
v_call: TRBV27
j_call: TRBJ2-2

cdr3_nt: TGCAGTGCAGTAGGGGGCGCTCAGTCCTACGAGCAGTACTTC
cdr3_aa: CSAVGGAQSYEQYF
clone_size: few
d_call: TRBD1
v_call: TRBV20-1
j_call: TRBJ2-7

cdr3_nt: TGTGCCAGCAGTTACCAACTTACAGGGTATGGATCGGGCACTGAAGCTTTCTTT
cdr3_aa: CASSYQLTGYGSGTEAFF
clone_size: few
d_call: -
v_call: TRBV6-5
j_call: TRBJ1-1

cdr3_nt: TGCAGTGCTAGAGCCGGGACTAGCGGGCGGAATGAGCAGTTCTTC
cdr3_aa: CSARAGTSGRNEQFF
clone_size: -
d_call: TRBD2
v_call: TRBV20-1
j_call: TRBJ2-1

cdr3_nt: TGTGCCACCAGTGGCGAACTAGCGGGAGGTTATAATGAGCAGTTCTTC
cdr3_aa: CATSGELAGGYNEQFF
clone_size: many
d_call: TRBD2
v_call: TRBV24-1
j_call: TRBJ2-1

cdr3_nt: TGCAGCGTTTGCGGTTCAACTAATGAAAAACTGTTTTTT
cdr3_aa: CSVCGSTNEKLFF
clone_size: -
d_call: -
v_call: TRBV29-1
j_call: TRBJ1-4

cdr3_nt: TGCAGTGCTAGAGAGGGGGTCATCTACGGCGAGCAGTACTTC
cdr3_aa: CSAREGVIYGEQYF
clone_size: few
d_call: -
v_call: TRBV20-1
j_call: TRBJ2-7

cdr3_nt: TGTGCCAGCAGCTTGGGCTCTTTCACAGATACGCAGTATTTT
cdr3_aa: CASSLGSFTDTQYF
clone_size: few
d_call: -
v_call: TRBV7-8
j_call: TRBJ2-3

cdr3_nt: TGCGCCAGCAGTGTAACAGGGGATGAGACCCAGTACTTC
cdr3_aa: CASSVTGDETQYF
clone_size: -
d_call: TRBD1
v_call: TRBV5-1
j_call: TRBJ2-5

cdr3_nt: TGTGCCAGCAGTGAAGCGGCGGGGAGGAAGAACACTGAAGCTTTCTTT
cdr3_aa: CASSEAAGRKNTEAFF
clone_size: few
d_call: -
v_call: TRBV2
j_call: TRBJ1-1

cdr3_nt: TGTGCCAGCAGCAACGGTCAGCCCCAGCATTTT
cdr3_aa: CASSNGQPQHF
clone_size: many
d_call: -
v_call: TRBV28
j_call: TRBJ1-5

cdr3_nt: TGCGCCAGCAGCCTACGACAGCAGTCAGTTAACTATGGCTACACCTTC
cdr3_aa: CASSLRQQSVNYGYTF
clone_size: -
d_call: -
v_call: TRBV4-3
j_call: TRBJ1-2

cdr3_nt: TGCAGTGCTAGATTTGCTCGGGGTACCGGGGAGCTGTTTTTT
cdr3_aa: CSARFARGTGELFF
clone_size: many
d_call: -
v_call: TRBV20-1
j_call: TRBJ2-2